These T cell receptor beta chains were read from a single sample in a study of blood T cells in healthy people across ages. MiXCR, run by TCRdb on the 5' RACE reads, gives a single entry per CDR3 protein. The table shows 1.5 million to 2 million distinct CDR3 sequences, with 49% occurring only once. The sequenced sample was blood. All receptors derive from a woman in her thirties or forties in good health. CDR3s include the opening cysteine and the closing phenylalanine or tryptophan. Each record gives: V gene, clone size, J gene, D gene, CDR3 DNA, CDR3 protein. D genes are given only for firm matches. For some rows the clone size is stated as once, few or many, or as a class when expanded; others skip it.

v_call: TRBV12-3/TRBV12-4; clone_size: .; j_call: TRBJ1-1; d_call: TRBD1; cdr3_nt: TGTGCCAGCAGTATGGGACAGGGGGCTGGGCGGACTGAAGCTTTCTTT; cdr3_aa: CASSMGQGAGRTEAFF
v_call: TRBV4-3; clone_size: .; j_call: TRBJ1-2; d_call: TRBD1; cdr3_nt: TGCGCCAGCAGCCGATTCGGGACAGGGTCGGGCTATGGCTACACCTTC; cdr3_aa: CASSRFGTGSGYGYTF
v_call: TRBV20-1; clone_size: .; j_call: TRBJ2-5; d_call: TRBD2; cdr3_nt: TGCAGTGCTAGAGATCTTAGGACTAGTCAGGTTCACGCAGAGACCCAGTACTTC; cdr3_aa: CSARDLRTSQVHAETQYF
v_call: TRBV4-3; clone_size: few; j_call: TRBJ2-1; d_call: .; cdr3_nt: TGCGCCAGCAGCCAGGACCGTGTTGGGGAGGATGAGCAGTTCTTC; cdr3_aa: CASSQDRVGEDEQFF
v_call: TRBV20-1; clone_size: .; j_call: TRBJ2-3; d_call: TRBD2; cdr3_nt: TGCAGTGCTCCCCTACGGGGGGGCCGAACAGATACGCAGTATTTT; cdr3_aa: CSAPLRGGRTDTQYF
v_call: TRBV10-3; clone_size: .; j_call: TRBJ2-6; d_call: TRBD1; cdr3_nt: TGTGCCATCAGTGACATAGCCACAGGGGCTGGGGCCAACGTCCTGACTTTC; cdr3_aa: CAISDIATGAGANVLTF
v_call: TRBV4-3; clone_size: .; j_call: TRBJ1-5; d_call: .; cdr3_nt: TGCGCCAGCAGCCATGATTGGCCCCCCCACAATCAGCCCCAGCATTTT; cdr3_aa: CASSHDWPPHNQPQHF
v_call: TRBV13; clone_size: .; j_call: TRBJ2-3; d_call: TRBD1; cdr3_nt: TGTGCCAGCAGCTGGGACAGTAGCACAGATACGCAGTATTTT; cdr3_aa: CASSWDSSTDTQYF
v_call: TRBV7-8; clone_size: .; j_call: TRBJ1-2; d_call: .; cdr3_nt: TGTGCCAGCAGCTTAGCGAGTGGAAGTATGAACTATGGCTACACCTTC; cdr3_aa: CASSLASGSMNYGYTF
v_call: TRBV20-1; clone_size: few; j_call: TRBJ2-1; d_call: .; cdr3_nt: TGCAGTGCAAGAAAAACAGGGGAGGGCTACTACAATGAGCAGTTCTTC; cdr3_aa: CSARKTGEGYYNEQFF
v_call: TRBV4-2; clone_size: .; j_call: TRBJ2-5; d_call: TRBD2; cdr3_nt: TGTGCCAGCAGCACCTCATCGCTAGCGGGGGGCCGAATTCCAGAGACCCAGTACTTC; cdr3_aa: CASSTSSLAGGRIPETQYF
v_call: TRBV5-4; clone_size: .; j_call: TRBJ2-3; d_call: TRBD2; cdr3_nt: TGTGCCAGCAGGCTAGCGGGGACCCGCACAGATACGCAGTATTTT; cdr3_aa: CASRLAGTRTDTQYF
v_call: TRBV2; clone_size: .; j_call: TRBJ1-1; d_call: .; cdr3_nt: TGTGCCAGCAGTGGGCCCCCGGACAGGAACACTGAAGCTTTCTTT; cdr3_aa: CASSGPPDRNTEAFF
v_call: TRBV7-9; clone_size: .; j_call: TRBJ1-5; d_call: .; cdr3_nt: TGTGCCAGCAGCCGAAAATTTCCCATAGACAGAACCTATCAGCCCCAGCATTTT; cdr3_aa: CASSRKFPIDRTYQPQHF
v_call: TRBV6-5; clone_size: many; j_call: TRBJ2-3; d_call: .; cdr3_nt: TGTGCCAGCAGTCCGAGGAGGGGGACAGATACGCAGTATTTT; cdr3_aa: CASSPRRGTDTQYF
v_call: TRBV4-3; clone_size: few; j_call: TRBJ2-7; d_call: TRBD2; cdr3_nt: TGCGCCAGCAGCCAAGGGCGAGCGGGGGGCTCCTACGAGCAGTACTTC; cdr3_aa: CASSQGRAGGSYEQYF
v_call: TRBV2; clone_size: .; j_call: TRBJ2-5; d_call: .; cdr3_nt: TGTGCCAGCAGAGAAACTTACGGGACCCAGTACTTC; cdr3_aa: CASRETYGTQYF
v_call: TRBV6-6; clone_size: .; j_call: TRBJ1-4; d_call: .; cdr3_nt: TGTGCCAGCAATCAGGGCCTACCTAATGAAAAACTGTTTTTT; cdr3_aa: CASNQGLPNEKLFF
v_call: TRBV27; clone_size: few; j_call: TRBJ2-6; d_call: .; cdr3_nt: TGTGCCAGCAGTTTCCGGGACGGCTTGGGGGCCAACGTCCTGACTTTC; cdr3_aa: CASSFRDGLGANVLTF
v_call: TRBV7-2; clone_size: many; j_call: TRBJ2-3; d_call: TRBD1; cdr3_nt: TGTGCCAGCAGCCCATCCAGGGGGAGCACAGATACGCAGTATTTT; cdr3_aa: CASSPSRGSTDTQYF
v_call: TRBV5-1; clone_size: once; j_call: TRBJ2-6; d_call: TRBD1; cdr3_nt: TGCGCCAGCACCACCGGGACAGGGATGCCCCACTCTGGGGCCAACGTCCTGACTTTC; cdr3_aa: CASTTGTGMPHSGANVLTF
v_call: TRBV6-6; clone_size: .; j_call: TRBJ2-7; d_call: .; cdr3_nt: TGTGCCAGCAGTTATTGGGGGGCGGGAGACGAGCAGTACTTC; cdr3_aa: CASSYWGAGDEQYF
v_call: TRBV7-2; clone_size: once; j_call: TRBJ1-2; d_call: TRBD1; cdr3_nt: TGTGCCAGCAGCTTAGCTCCGGGACAGGGGGATGGCTACACCTTC; cdr3_aa: CASSLAPGQGDGYTF
v_call: TRBV5-1; clone_size: .; j_call: TRBJ1-2; d_call: .; cdr3_nt: TGCGCCAGCAGCTTGAACAGGGACGTCTATGGCTACACCTTC; cdr3_aa: CASSLNRDVYGYTF
v_call: TRBV20-1; clone_size: .; j_call: TRBJ1-6; d_call: TRBD1; cdr3_nt: TGCAGTGCTAGAACCGAGGCCAGGGGGTCAAATTCACCCCTCCACTTT; cdr3_aa: CSARTEARGSNSPLHF
v_call: TRBV7-2; clone_size: .; j_call: TRBJ2-3; d_call: TRBD2; cdr3_nt: TGTGCCAGCAGCGCCTTAGGGGGTACTAGCGGGGGGCGCACAGATACGCAGTATTTT; cdr3_aa: CASSALGGTSGGRTDTQYF
v_call: TRBV6-5; clone_size: .; j_call: TRBJ2-3; d_call: .; cdr3_nt: TGTGCCAGCAGTTACTTGGGGGCCACTCGCACAGATACGCAGTATTTT; cdr3_aa: CASSYLGATRTDTQYF
v_call: TRBV29-1; clone_size: .; j_call: TRBJ2-1; d_call: TRBD2; cdr3_nt: TGCAGCGTTCCCGGGACTAAACCCAATGAGCAGTTCTTC; cdr3_aa: CSVPGTKPNEQFF
v_call: TRBV12-3/TRBV12-4; clone_size: .; j_call: TRBJ2-3; d_call: .; cdr3_nt: TGTGCCAGCAAACCGGGGGGCAGTAGCACAGATACGCAGTATTTT; cdr3_aa: CASKPGGSSTDTQYF
v_call: TRBV7-2; clone_size: .; j_call: TRBJ1-6; d_call: .; cdr3_nt: TGTGCCAGCAGCTATGACAGCACCTATAATTCACCCCTCCACTTT; cdr3_aa: CASSYDSTYNSPLHF
v_call: TRBV21-1; clone_size: .; j_call: TRBJ2-7; d_call: .; cdr3_nt: TGTGCCAGCAGTACAATGGCTCCGGGACTAGCGGCCAGATCCTACGAGCAGTACTTC; cdr3_aa: CASSTMAPGLAARSYEQYF
v_call: TRBV7-9; clone_size: .; j_call: TRBJ2-3; d_call: TRBD1; cdr3_nt: TGTGCCAGCAACGGACAGGGGGAGGATACGCAGTATTTT; cdr3_aa: CASNGQGEDTQYF
v_call: TRBV24-1; clone_size: .; j_call: TRBJ2-7; d_call: .; cdr3_nt: TGTGCCACCAGTGAAAGACAGTCCTACGAGCAGTACTTC; cdr3_aa: CATSERQSYEQYF
v_call: TRBV3-1; clone_size: few; j_call: TRBJ2-7; d_call: TRBD1; cdr3_nt: TGTGCCAGCAGCCCCGGGACAGGGGCCCCCTACGAGCAGTACTTC; cdr3_aa: CASSPGTGAPYEQYF
v_call: TRBV28; clone_size: .; j_call: TRBJ2-3; d_call: .; cdr3_nt: TGTGCCGGCACCTTCAGTCTCGGCGATACGCAGTATTTT; cdr3_aa: CAGTFSLGDTQYF
v_call: TRBV14; clone_size: .; j_call: TRBJ2-5; d_call: .; cdr3_nt: TGTGCCAGCAGCCAAGATTGGGCAGGTTACGGACAAGAGACCCAGTACTTC; cdr3_aa: CASSQDWAGYGQETQYF
v_call: TRBV20-1; clone_size: few; j_call: TRBJ1-2; d_call: .; cdr3_nt: TGCAGTGCTAGAGAGGAACAGATCTATGGCTACACCTTC; cdr3_aa: CSAREEQIYGYTF
v_call: TRBV4-3; clone_size: few; j_call: TRBJ2-1; d_call: TRBD1; cdr3_nt: TGCGCCAGCAGCCAAGAGGGTTTCGGGACAGCGACAACCTTCTACAATGAGCAGTTCTTC; cdr3_aa: CASSQEGFGTATTFYNEQFF
v_call: TRBV6-6; clone_size: once; j_call: TRBJ1-4; d_call: TRBD1; cdr3_nt: TGTGCCAGCAGTGGACAGGGGACCCTTGGAGAAAAACTGTTTTTT; cdr3_aa: CASSGQGTLGEKLFF
v_call: TRBV20-1; clone_size: .; j_call: TRBJ2-3; d_call: .; cdr3_nt: TGCAGTGCTCGAATTCCGGGACCACCTAGCACAGATACGCAGTATTTT; cdr3_aa: CSARIPGPPSTDTQYF
v_call: TRBV6-5; clone_size: few; j_call: TRBJ2-1; d_call: TRBD2; cdr3_nt: TGTGCCAGCAGTTACACTAGCGGGGGCCACAATGAGCAGTTCTTC; cdr3_aa: CASSYTSGGHNEQFF
v_call: TRBV24-1; clone_size: .; j_call: TRBJ1-4; d_call: TRBD1; cdr3_nt: TGTGCCACCAGTGATTTCACCTCAGGGGGACCCAATGAAAAACTGTTTTTT; cdr3_aa: CATSDFTSGGPNEKLFF
v_call: TRBV20-1; clone_size: .; j_call: TRBJ2-3; d_call: .; cdr3_nt: TGCAGTGCTAGCAGCACGATACCAGATACGCAGTATTTT; cdr3_aa: CSASSTIPDTQYF
v_call: TRBV7-2; clone_size: .; j_call: TRBJ1-6; d_call: TRBD1; cdr3_nt: TGTGCCAGCAGCTCCCAGGGGGCTGCGCGGAATTCACCCCTCCACTTT; cdr3_aa: CASSSQGAARNSPLHF
v_call: TRBV7-3; clone_size: .; j_call: TRBJ2-4; d_call: .; cdr3_nt: TGTGCCAGCAGCTTGTCGGGGGGAGGGGGAAACATTCAGTACTTC; cdr3_aa: CASSLSGGGGNIQYF